The present entry profiles one T cell receptor beta chain with its context. How the authors handled the data: Counts of nucleated cells, estimated from reference gene primer amplification, were obtained. Some clones are missing from TCRdb's copy, which holds only in-frame ones; the method was immunoSEQ multiplex PCR. Clonal size and the V and J genes are those of that table, whereas D and trimming came from the DNA. The sample has 250,000 to 350,000 clones, 85% to 90% seen once. This entry comes from a study of blood T cell repertoires in COVID-19. Study at large: The United States, Italy and Spain supplied acute and convalescent COVID-19 samples.

The CDR3 contains 16 residues. The germline V and J ends were trimmed by 5 bases and 1 base, with 17 bases remaining between them. The germline gives CDR1 MNHNY, CDR2 SVGAGI (reference sequence). The origin of this receptor is a woman aged 30 to 39 with COVID-19, enrolled during active disease. Sequenced sample: peripheral blood. The chain couples TRBV6-6 to TRBJ1-1, with D tentatively TRBD1 (6 bases). CDR3 sequence reads: CASSRTVNQGNTEAFF. Here the CDR3 DNA reads TGTGCCAGCAGTCGGACAGTGAACCAGGGGAACACTGAAGCTTTCTTT.